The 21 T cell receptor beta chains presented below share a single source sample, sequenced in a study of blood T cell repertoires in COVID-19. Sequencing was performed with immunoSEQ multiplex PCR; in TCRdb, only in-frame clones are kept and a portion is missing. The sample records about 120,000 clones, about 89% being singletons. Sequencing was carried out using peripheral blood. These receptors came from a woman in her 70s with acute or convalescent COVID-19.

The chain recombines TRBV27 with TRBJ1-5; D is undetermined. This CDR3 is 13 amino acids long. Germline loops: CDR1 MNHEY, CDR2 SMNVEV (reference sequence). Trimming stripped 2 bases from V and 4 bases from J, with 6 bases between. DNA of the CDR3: TGTGCCAGCAGTTTACAGGTTAATCAGCCCCAGCATTTT. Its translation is CASSLQVNQPQHF.

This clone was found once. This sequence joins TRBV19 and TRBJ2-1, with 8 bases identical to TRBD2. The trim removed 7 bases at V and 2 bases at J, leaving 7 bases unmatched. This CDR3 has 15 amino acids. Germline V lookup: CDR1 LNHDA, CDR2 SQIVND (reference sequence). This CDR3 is CASKNGGGTYNEQFF. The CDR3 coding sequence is TGTGCCAGTAAAAACGGGGGGGGAACCTACAATGAGCAGTTCTTC.

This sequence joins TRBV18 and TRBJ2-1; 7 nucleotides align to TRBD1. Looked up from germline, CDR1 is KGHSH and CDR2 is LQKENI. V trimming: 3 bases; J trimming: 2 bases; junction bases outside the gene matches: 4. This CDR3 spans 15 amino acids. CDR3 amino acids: CASSPRQGPYNEQFF. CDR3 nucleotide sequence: TGTGCCAGCTCACCTCGACAGGGACCCTACAATGAGCAGTTCTTC.

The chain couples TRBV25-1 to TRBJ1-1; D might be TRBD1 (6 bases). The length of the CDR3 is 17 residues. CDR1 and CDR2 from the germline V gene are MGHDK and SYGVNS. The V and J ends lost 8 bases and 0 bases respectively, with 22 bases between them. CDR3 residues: CASGRPLKQGLNTEAFF. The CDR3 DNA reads TGTGCCAGCGGACGACCATTAAAACAGGGTTTGAACACTGAAGCTTTCTTT.

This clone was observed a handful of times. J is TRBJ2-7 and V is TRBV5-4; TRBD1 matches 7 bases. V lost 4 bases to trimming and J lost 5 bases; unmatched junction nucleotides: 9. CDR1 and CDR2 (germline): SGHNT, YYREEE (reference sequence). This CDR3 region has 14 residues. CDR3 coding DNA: TGTGCCAGCAGCGCAAACCCCGACAGGGACGAGCAGTACTTC. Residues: CASSANPDRDEQYF.

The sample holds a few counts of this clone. CDR3: CATSGRGYQPQHF. The CDR3, as DNA: TGTGCCACCAGCGGACGGGGGTATCAGCCCCAGCATTTT. V gene TRBV24-1 combines with J gene TRBJ1-5; weak D call: TRBD1 (5 bases). The V end lost 7 bases, the J end lost 5 bases, and 11 bases lay between the germline ends. The CDR3 extends over 13 amino acids. CDR1 KGHDR and CDR2 SFDVKD come from the germline V gene.

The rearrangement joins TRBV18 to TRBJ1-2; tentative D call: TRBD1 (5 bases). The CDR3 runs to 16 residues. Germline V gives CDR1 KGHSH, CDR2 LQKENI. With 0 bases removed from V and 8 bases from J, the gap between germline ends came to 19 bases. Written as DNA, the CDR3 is TGTGCCAGCTCACCACCGGCAGGGTTTGCATCAGGCGGCTACACCTTC. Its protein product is CASSPPAGFASGGYTF.

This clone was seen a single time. The CDR3 DNA follows: TGTGCCAGCAGCCGCAGACCGGACAGCGCTAGCAACACTGAAGCTTTCTTT. It encodes CASSRRPDSASNTEAFF. The chain carries TRBV5-5 and TRBJ1-1, with D possibly being TRBD1 (6 bases). Germline V gene lookup returns CDR1 SGHKS and CDR2 YYEKEE (reference sequence). This CDR3 has 17 amino acids. Trimming left V 4 bases short and J 2 bases short, with 21 bases between.

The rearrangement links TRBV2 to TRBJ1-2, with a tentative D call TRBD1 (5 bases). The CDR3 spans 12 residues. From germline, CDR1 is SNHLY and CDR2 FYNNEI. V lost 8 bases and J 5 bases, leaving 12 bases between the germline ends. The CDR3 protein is CASGAGLYGYTF. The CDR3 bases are TGTGCCAGCGGAGCGGGGCTTTATGGCTACACCTTC.

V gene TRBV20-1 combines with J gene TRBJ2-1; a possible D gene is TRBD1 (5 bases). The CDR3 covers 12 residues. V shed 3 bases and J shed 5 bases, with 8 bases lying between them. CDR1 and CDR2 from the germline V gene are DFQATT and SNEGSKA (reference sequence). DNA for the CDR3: TGCAGTGCTAGTCAGGGCGACAATGAGCAGTTCTTC. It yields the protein CSASQGDNEQFF.

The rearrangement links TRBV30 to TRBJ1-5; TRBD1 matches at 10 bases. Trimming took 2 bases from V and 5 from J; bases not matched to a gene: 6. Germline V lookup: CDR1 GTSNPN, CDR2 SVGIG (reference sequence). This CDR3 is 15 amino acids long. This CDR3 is CAWSNGQGVYQPQHF. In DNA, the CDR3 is TGTGCCTGGAGTAACGGACAGGGGGTTTATCAGCCCCAGCATTTT.

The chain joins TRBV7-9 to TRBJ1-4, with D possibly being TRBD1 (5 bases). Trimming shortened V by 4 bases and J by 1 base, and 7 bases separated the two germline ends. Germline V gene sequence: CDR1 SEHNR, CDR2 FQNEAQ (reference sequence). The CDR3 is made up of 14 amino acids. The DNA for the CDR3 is TGTGCCAGCAGCTCAGGGTTAACTAATGAAAAACTGTTTTTT. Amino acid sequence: CASSSGLTNEKLFF.

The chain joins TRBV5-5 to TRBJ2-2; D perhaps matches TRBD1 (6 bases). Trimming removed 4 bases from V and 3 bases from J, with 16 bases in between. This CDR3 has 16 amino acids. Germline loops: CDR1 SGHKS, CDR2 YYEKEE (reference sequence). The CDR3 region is CASSAYRDTDTGELFF. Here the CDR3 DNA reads TGTGCCAGCAGCGCTTACCGGGACACCGACACCGGGGAGCTGTTTTTT. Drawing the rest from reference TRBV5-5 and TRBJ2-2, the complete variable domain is DAGVTQSPTHLIKTRGQQVTLRCSPISGHKSVSWYQQVLGQGPQFIFQYYEKEERGRGNFPDRFSARQFPNYSSELNVNALLLGDSALYLCASSAYRDTDTGELFFGEGSRLTVL.

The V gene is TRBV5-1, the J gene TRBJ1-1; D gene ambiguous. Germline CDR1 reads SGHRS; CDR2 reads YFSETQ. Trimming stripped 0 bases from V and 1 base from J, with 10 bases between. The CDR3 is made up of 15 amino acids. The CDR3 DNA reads TGCGCCAGCAGCTTGGGTTCCCACAAGAACACTGAAGCTTTCTTT. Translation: CASSLGSHKNTEAFF.

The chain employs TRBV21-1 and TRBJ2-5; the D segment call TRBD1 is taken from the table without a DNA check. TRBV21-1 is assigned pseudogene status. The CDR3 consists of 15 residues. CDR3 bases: TGTGCCAGCAGCAAACGGGACAGGGAGAGGGAGACCCAGTACTTC. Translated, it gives CASSKRDRERETQYF.

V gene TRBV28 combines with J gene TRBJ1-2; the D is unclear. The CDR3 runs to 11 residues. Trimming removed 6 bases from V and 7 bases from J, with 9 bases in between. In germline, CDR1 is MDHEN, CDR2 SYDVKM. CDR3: CASSQRSGYTF. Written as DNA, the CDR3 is TGTGCCAGCAGCCAAAGGAGTGGCTACACCTTC.

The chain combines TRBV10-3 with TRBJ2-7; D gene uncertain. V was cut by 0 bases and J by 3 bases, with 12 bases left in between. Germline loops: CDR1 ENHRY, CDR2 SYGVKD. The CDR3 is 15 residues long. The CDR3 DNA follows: TGTGCCATCAGTGAGTCTGTTGGAGCCCTCTACGAGCAGTACTTC. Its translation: CAISESVGALYEQYF.

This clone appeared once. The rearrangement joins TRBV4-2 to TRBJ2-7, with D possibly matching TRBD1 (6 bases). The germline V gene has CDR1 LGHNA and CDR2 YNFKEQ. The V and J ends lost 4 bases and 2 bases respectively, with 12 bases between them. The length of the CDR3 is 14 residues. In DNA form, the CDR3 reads TGTGCCAGCAGCCCGCGACAGGAGGCCTACGAGCAGTACTTC. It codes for CASSPRQEAYEQYF.

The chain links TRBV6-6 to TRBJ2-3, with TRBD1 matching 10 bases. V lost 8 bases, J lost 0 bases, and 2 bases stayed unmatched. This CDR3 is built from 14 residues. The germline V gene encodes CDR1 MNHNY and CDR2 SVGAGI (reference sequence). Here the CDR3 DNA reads TGTGCCAGCCGGGACAGGGGTAGCACAGATACGCAGTATTTT. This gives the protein CASRDRGSTDTQYF.

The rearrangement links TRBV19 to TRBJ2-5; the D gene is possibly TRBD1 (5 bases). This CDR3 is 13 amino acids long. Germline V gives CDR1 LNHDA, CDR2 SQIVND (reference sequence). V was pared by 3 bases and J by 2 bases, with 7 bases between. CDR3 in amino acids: CASSMTVQETQYF. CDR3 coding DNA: TGTGCCAGTAGTATGACAGTACAAGAGACCCAGTACTTC.

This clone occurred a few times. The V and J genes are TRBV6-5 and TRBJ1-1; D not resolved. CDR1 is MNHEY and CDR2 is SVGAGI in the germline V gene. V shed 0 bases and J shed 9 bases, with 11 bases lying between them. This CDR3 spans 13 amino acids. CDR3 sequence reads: CASSYSIADKAFF. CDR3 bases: TGTGCCAGCAGTTACTCGATTGCAGACAAAGCTTTCTTT.